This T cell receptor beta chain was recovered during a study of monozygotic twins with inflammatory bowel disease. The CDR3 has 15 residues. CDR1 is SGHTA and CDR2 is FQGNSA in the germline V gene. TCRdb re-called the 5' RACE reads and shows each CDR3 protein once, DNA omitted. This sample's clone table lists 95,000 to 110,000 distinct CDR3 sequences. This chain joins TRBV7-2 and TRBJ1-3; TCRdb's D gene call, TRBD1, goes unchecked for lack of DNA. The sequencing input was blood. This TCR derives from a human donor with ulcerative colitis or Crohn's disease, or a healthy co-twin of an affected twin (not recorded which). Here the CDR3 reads CASSPRTGSGNTIYF.